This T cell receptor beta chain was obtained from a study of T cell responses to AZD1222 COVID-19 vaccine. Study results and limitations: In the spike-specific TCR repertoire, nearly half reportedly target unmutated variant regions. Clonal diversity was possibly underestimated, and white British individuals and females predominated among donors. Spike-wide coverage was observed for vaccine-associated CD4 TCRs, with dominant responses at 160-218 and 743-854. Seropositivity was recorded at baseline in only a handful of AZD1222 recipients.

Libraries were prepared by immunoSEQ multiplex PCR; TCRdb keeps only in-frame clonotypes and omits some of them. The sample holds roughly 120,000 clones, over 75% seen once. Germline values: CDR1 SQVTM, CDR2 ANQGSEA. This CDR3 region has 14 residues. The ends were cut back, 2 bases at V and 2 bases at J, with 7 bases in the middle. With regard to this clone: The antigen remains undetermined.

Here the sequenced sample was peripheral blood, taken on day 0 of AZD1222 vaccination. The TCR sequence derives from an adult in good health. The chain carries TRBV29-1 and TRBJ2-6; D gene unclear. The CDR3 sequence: CSVERDPGANVLTF. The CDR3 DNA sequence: TGCAGCGTTGAAAGGGATCCTGGGGCCAACGTCCTGACTTTC.